These 16 T cell receptor beta chains originate from one sample sequenced in a study of follicular helper T cells after annual influenza vaccination. Documented time point: 2015-2016 season, pre-vaccination. TCRdb's copy holds only in-frame clones and misses some; the assay was immunoSEQ multiplex PCR. The table shows about 9,300 clones, with roughly 89% occurring only once. This sample comprised CXCR5+ CD38- circulating T follicular helper cells from blood, obtained on the day of influenza vaccination. Subset here: circulating Tfh, non-naive CD4+CXCR5+PD-1+ (ICOS+CD38+ or ICOS-CD38-). Receptors were obtained from an adult who received the influenza vaccine.

This clone was detected once. CDR3: CASKGKNTDTQYF. Here the CDR3 DNA reads TGTGCCAGCAAGGGGAAAAACACAGATACGCAGTATTTT. The chain employs TRBV5-4 and TRBJ2-3; a weak D match, TRBD1 (5 bases). V was cut by 6 bases and J by 2 bases, with 10 bases left in between. The germline V gene encodes CDR1 SGHNT and CDR2 YYREEE (reference sequence). The length of the CDR3 is 13 residues.

This chain uses TRBV29-1 with TRBJ1-1; D is unresolved. Trimming shortened V by 5 bases and J by 3 bases, and 10 bases separated the two germline ends. The CDR3 runs 12 residues. CDR1 and CDR2 from the germline V gene are SQVTM and ANQGSEA. The CDR3 region is CSVFDFDTEAFF. DNA for the CDR3: TGCAGCGTTTTTGACTTCGACACTGAAGCTTTCTTT.

This chain uses TRBV27 with TRBJ2-2; 7 bases map to TRBD1. The V segment lost 4 bases and the J segment 6 bases; nucleotides outside the gene matches: 20. The CDR3 extends over 19 amino acids. CDR1 and CDR2 (germline): MNHEY, SMNVEV (reference sequence). CDR3: CASSSTLDHGTVFPGELFF. CDR3 coding DNA: TGTGCCAGCAGTTCCACCCTGGACCACGGGACAGTTTTTCCCGGGGAGCTGTTTTTT.

J is TRBJ1-5 and V is TRBV5-5; D call uncertain. V was trimmed by 1 base and J by 1 base, leaving 6 bases between them. This CDR3 is 14 amino acids long. Germline V gene sequence: CDR1 SGHKS, CDR2 YYEKEE (reference sequence). The chain's CDR3 is CASSLKKSNQPQHF. The CDR3 bases are TGTGCCAGCAGCTTGAAGAAGAGCAATCAGCCCCAGCATTTT.

This clone turned up a few times. The chain combines TRBV5-5 with TRBJ1-6; no firm D call. Looked up from germline, CDR1 is SGHKS and CDR2 is YYEKEE (reference sequence). V was pared by 5 bases and J by 9 bases, with 9 bases between. This CDR3 comprises 12 residues. The CDR3 DNA sequence: TGTGCCAGCAGGTTTTCAGGTTCACCCCTCCACTTT. It is translated as CASRFSGSPLHF. Based on the CDR3 plus reference TRBV5-5 and TRBJ1-6, the full variable domain is DAGVTQSPTHLIKTRGQQVTLRCSPISGHKSVSWYQQVLGQGPQFIFQYYEKEERGRGNFPDRFSARQFPNYSSELNVNALLLGDSALYLCASRFSGSPLHFGNGTRLTVT.

The chain is built from TRBV14 and TRBJ2-2; perhaps TRBD2 as D (6 bases). Germline CDR1 reads SGHDN; CDR2 reads FVKESK. V lost 3 bases and J lost 2, with 10 bases in between. The CDR3 sequence is 15 residues long. The CDR3 loop is CASSHRRGNTGELFF. CDR3 sequence (DNA): TGTGCCAGCAGCCATAGGAGGGGCAACACCGGGGAGCTGTTTTTT.

The chain links TRBV12-5 to TRBJ1-6; no definite D call. V was cut by 1 base and J by 7 bases, with 5 bases left in between. Per the germline V gene, CDR1 is LGHNT and CDR2 is FRNRAP. CDR3 size: 13 residues. The CDR3 DNA follows: TGTGCTAGTGGTTTGGAGGAGAATTCACCCCTCCACTTT. It yields the protein CASGLEENSPLHF.

This clone came up once. CDR3 amino acids: CASSLGSQNYNEQFF. The CDR3 DNA is TGTGCCAGCAGCTTAGGTTCCCAAAATTACAATGAGCAGTTCTTC. The chain has TRBV7-2 and TRBJ2-1; D gene unclear. V shed 1 base and J shed 4 bases, with 11 bases lying between them. This CDR3 is 15 amino acids long. Germline-derived CDR1 and CDR2 are SGHTA and FQGNSA.

The chain carries TRBV7-6 and TRBJ2-4; tentative D call: TRBD2 (5 bases). V lost 2 bases and J 0 bases, leaving 26 bases between the germline ends. CDR3 length: 21 amino acids. Germline CDR1 SGHVS, CDR2 FNYEAQ. CDR3 in DNA: TGTGCCAGCAGCTTATTAGCCCAGAAGGCACTTCGACTACTAGCCAAAAACATTCAGTACTTC. Its protein product is CASSLLAQKALRLLAKNIQYF.

The chain recombines TRBV25-1 with TRBJ2-2; 10 positions match TRBD1. The CDR3 spans 16 residues. With 2 bases clipped from V and 3 bases from J, the junction kept 3 bases outside the gene matches. Looked up from germline, CDR1 is MGHDK and CDR2 is SYGVNS. The CDR3 loop reads CASSEPTGGYTGELFF. The CDR3 nucleotides read TGTGCCAGCAGTGAACCGACAGGGGGCTACACCGGGGAGCTGTTTTTT.

A single count supports this clone. The chain couples TRBV6-1 to TRBJ1-4, with a tentative D call TRBD1 (6 bases). The CDR3 runs to 16 residues. V was cut by 0 bases and J by 7 bases, with 15 bases left in between. CDR1 MNHNS and CDR2 SASEGT come from the germline V gene. CDR3 nucleotide sequence: TGTGCCAGCAGTGAAGCGCACGGGGGGCTTGGTGAAAAACTGTTTTTT. Translated: CASSEAHGGLGEKLFF.

The chain combines TRBV11-2 with TRBJ1-1; unclear D gene. V lost 5 bases and J 2 bases, leaving 15 bases between the germline ends. Germline assignment: CDR1 SGHAT and CDR2 FQNNGV. The length of the CDR3 is 15 residues. Here the CDR3 reads CASSRPEDINTEAFF. CDR3 nucleotides: TGTGCCAGCAGCCGGCCAGAGGATATTAACACTGAAGCTTTCTTT.

This clone was detected a few times. The gene calls are TRBV5-4 and TRBJ2-1; D not resolved. Trimming stripped 4 bases from V and 4 bases from J, with 15 bases between. The CDR3 runs to 15 residues. Germline loops: CDR1 SGHNT, CDR2 YYREEE (reference sequence). The CDR3 bases are TGTGCCAGCAGCCCGGCCGGGTCGCAGTACAATGAGCAGTTCTTC. This codes for CASSPAGSQYNEQFF.

The sample holds one count of this clone. The rearrangement joins TRBV4-1 to TRBJ2-1; 11 bases align to TRBD2. The ends lost 2 bases at V and 0 bases at J; junction bases unmatched: 9. The CDR3 spans 19 residues. Germline lookup yields CDR1 MGHRA and CDR2 YSYEKL. In DNA, the CDR3 is TGCGCCAGCAGCCAAAGTTGGCTAGCGGGGGGTCGCTCCTACAATGAGCAGTTCTTC. Translating gives CASSQSWLAGGRSYNEQFF.

The chain employs TRBV4-3 and TRBJ2-2; maybe TRBD1 (5 bases). The germline V and J ends were trimmed by 0 bases and 4 bases, with 9 bases remaining between them. The CDR3 is 15 residues long. From germline, CDR1 is LGHNA and CDR2 YSLEER. The DNA for the CDR3 is TGCGCCAGCAGCCAAGATAGACAGACCACCGGGGAGCTGTTTTTT. Its protein product is CASSQDRQTTGELFF.

The chain combines TRBV7-2 with TRBJ2-7; perhaps TRBD2 as D (6 bases). V shed 3 bases and J shed 2 bases, with 17 bases lying between them. The V gene's germline CDR1 is SGHTA and CDR2 FQGNSA. The CDR3 spans 16 residues. CDR3 loop: CASSLRPGLQAYEQYF. The CDR3 nucleotides are TGTGCCAGCAGCTTGAGACCGGGACTTCAGGCCTACGAGCAGTACTTC.